This entry describes one T cell receptor (beta chain). Its matching antigen is unknown. The germline gives CDR1 KGHSH, CDR2 LQKENI. V lost 4 bases to trimming and J lost 2 bases; unmatched junction nucleotides: 9. CDR3 length equals 17 residues. Only cases whose brain tissue showed the highest T cell transcript signatures were sequenced. At least one anti-epileptic drug was given before surgery. This record belongs to a study of brain T cells in children with intractable seizures. Overall study results and limits: Pre-surgery blood may have been undersampled, hiding some clones. HCMV serostatus was not known, and viral specificity came from CDR3 similarity only.

Method: immunoSEQ multiplex PCR; TCRdb's copy keeps in-frame clones and lacks some. Here the sample spans tens of thousands of clones, approximately 94% being singletons. The V gene is TRBV18, the J gene TRBJ2-3; 10 bases fit TRBD2. Sample: peripheral blood, taken at surgery. The sequence derives from a boy younger than two with tuberous sclerosis and intractable seizures. For the CDR3, the DNA is TGTGCCAGCTCACGGGGACTAGCGTCCCAGGTCACAGATACGCAGTATTTT. The encoded protein is CASSRGLASQVTDTQYF.